The 15 T cell receptor beta chains listed next were all sequenced from one sample in a study of CD8 T cells in Susac syndrome. About 0.5 to 1 ug RNA was reverse transcribed with random hexamers. TCRdb processed the immunoSEQ multiplex PCR reads anew with MiXCR; each CDR3 protein has one entry. The table includes 150,000 to 180,000 distinct CDR3 sequences, about 94% detected once. The material sequenced was CD8+ T cells from PBMCs. These receptors were obtained from a human donor with multiple sclerosis.

The chain is built from TRBV6-5 and TRBJ2-5; 8 bases fit TRBD2. This CDR3 region has 12 residues. J lost 4 bases, V lost 8 bases, and 3 bases had no gene match. CDR1 and CDR2 from the germline V gene are MNHEY and SVGAGI. CDR3 nucleotide sequence: TGTGCCAGCTTCACTAGCGGAGAGACCCAGTACTTC. Translation gives CASFTSGETQYF.

V and J are TRBV7-9 and TRBJ2-1, with a possible D match to TRBD2 (6 bases). Looked up from germline, CDR1 is SEHNR and CDR2 is FQNEAQ (reference sequence). This CDR3 comprises 16 residues. Between the trimmed V and J ends, which lost 5 bases and 6 bases, there was a span of 20 bases. CDR3 DNA sequence: TGTGCCAGCAGCACACGGGGACTTCAAGAGGGCAATGAGCAGTTCTTC. Residues: CASSTRGLQEGNEQFF.

The chain carries TRBV27 and TRBJ1-6; D ambiguous. The V gene lost 2 bases and the J gene lost 8 bases, with 13 bases spanning the gap. CDR1 is MNHEY, CDR2 SMNVEV, per germline (reference sequence). The CDR3 contains 15 residues. The CDR3 DNA reads as TGTGCCAGCAGTTTAAGTCCTCCCCCTTATTCACCCCTCCACTTT. It specifies CASSLSPPPYSPLHF.

The gene calls are TRBV30 and TRBJ1-2; no reliable D call. CDR3 length: 12 amino acids. The germline V gene encodes CDR1 GTSNPN and CDR2 SVGIG (reference sequence). Deletions cut 1 base from V and 6 bases from J, with 9 bases between. The CDR3 DNA is TGTGCCTGGAGTGGAAAGACGCATGGCTACACCTTC. Protein product: CAWSGKTHGYTF.

This clonotype showed up just once. Here the CDR3 reads CASSFGGIQETQYF. The CDR3 DNA is TGTGCCAGCAGTTTTGGCGGCATTCAAGAGACCCAGTACTTC. The V and J genes are TRBV12-3 or TRBV12-4 and TRBJ2-5, with D uncertain. This CDR3 is built from 14 residues. The V end lost 3 bases, the J end lost 2 bases, and 10 bases lay between the germline ends.

This sequence joins TRBV7-9 and TRBJ1-6; D perhaps matches TRBD1 (5 bases). The CDR3 is made up of 17 amino acids. Trimming left V 1 base short and J 10 bases short, with 20 bases between. Germline loops: CDR1 SEHNR, CDR2 FQNEAQ (reference sequence). CDR3 sequence: CASSLDLGAVQISPLHF. The CDR3 DNA reads TGTGCCAGCAGCTTAGATCTCGGGGCGGTGCAAATATCACCCCTCCACTTT.

This clonotype was detected only once. V gene TRBV6-2 or TRBV6-3 combines with J gene TRBJ1-2; D not certain. This CDR3 region has 16 residues. Germline V gene sequence: CDR1 MNHEY, CDR2 SVGEGT. V was pared by 0 bases and J by 5 bases, with 16 bases between. As DNA, the CDR3 is TGTGCCAGCAGTTACTCGAAATTCGAGGGAAGTTATGGCTACACCTTC. Amino acid sequence: CASSYSKFEGSYGYTF.

This sequence joins TRBV6-2 or TRBV6-3 and TRBJ2-5; TRBD1 is a possible D gene (5 bases). CDR1 and CDR2 from the germline V gene are MNHEY and SVGEGT. The germline V and J ends were trimmed by 2 bases and 2 bases, with 15 bases remaining between them. The CDR3 has 16 residues. CDR3 DNA sequence: TGTGCCAGCAGTTACGAAACAGGTTCGTGGCAAGAGACCCAGTACTTC. It encodes CASSYETGSWQETQYF.

This chain uses TRBV15 with TRBJ1-1; no clear D gene. The CDR3 extends over 13 amino acids. The germline V gene has CDR1 LNHNV and CDR2 YYDKDF (reference sequence). V was pared by 4 bases and J by 1 base, with 7 bases between. The CDR3 DNA sequence: TGTGCCACCAGCAAGGTGGAGAACACTGAAGCTTTCTTT. As protein: CATSKVENTEAFF.

The chain is built from TRBV12-3 or TRBV12-4 and TRBJ2-3; D is unresolved. The ends were cut back, 3 bases at V and 5 bases at J, with 9 bases in the middle. This CDR3 comprises 13 residues. The CDR3 reads CASSLAPVDTQYF. The CDR3 coding sequence is TGTGCCAGCAGTTTGGCTCCCGTAGATACGCAGTATTTT.

The chain couples TRBV11-2 to TRBJ2-3; no reliable D call. This CDR3 has 12 residues. The V and J ends lost 5 bases and 5 bases respectively, with 8 bases between them. The germline CDR1 and CDR2 sequences are SGHAT and FQNNGV. The CDR3 DNA is TGTGCCAGCAGCCTCAATAGAGATACGCAGTATTTT. Translation gives CASSLNRDTQYF.

The chain uses TRBV20-1 and TRBJ2-1, with a tentative D call TRBD1 (6 bases). V was pared by 6 bases and J by 6 bases, with 18 bases between. In germline, CDR1 is DFQATT, CDR2 SNEGSKA (reference sequence). The CDR3 length is 14 residues. The CDR3 region has the DNA TGCAGTGCCCCTGGACAGAGCATTTTCAATGAGCAGTTCTTC. Translating it yields CSAPGQSIFNEQFF.

The chain has TRBV5-6 and TRBJ1-1, with no clear D. The V gene lost 4 bases and the J gene lost 5 bases, with 9 bases spanning the gap. This CDR3 has 12 amino acids. Germline CDR1 SGHDT, CDR2 YYEEEE. The CDR3: CASSRGKTEAFF. The CDR3 bases are TGTGCCAGCAGCCGAGGGAAAACTGAAGCTTTCTTT.

This sequence joins TRBV5-1 and TRBJ2-7; 12 bases are shared with TRBD1. Germline trimming cut 4 bases from V and 6 bases from J; bases unmatched to any gene: 5. The germline gives CDR1 SGHRS, CDR2 YFSETQ. The CDR3 runs 14 residues. CDR3 sequence reads: CASSGGTGGSEQYF. In DNA form, the CDR3 reads TGCGCCAGCAGCGGAGGGACAGGGGGCTCCGAGCAGTACTTC.

CDR3 loop: CASSQNRGAEQFF. In DNA, the CDR3 is TGCGCCAGCAGCCAAAATCGGGGAGCCGAGCAGTTCTTC. The genes are TRBV4-1 and TRBJ2-1; a weak D match, TRBD2 (5 bases). The CDR3 loop spans 13 amino acids. V gave up 2 bases and J gave up 10 bases, with 12 bases separating them. The germline CDR1 and CDR2 sequences are MGHRA and YSYEKL.